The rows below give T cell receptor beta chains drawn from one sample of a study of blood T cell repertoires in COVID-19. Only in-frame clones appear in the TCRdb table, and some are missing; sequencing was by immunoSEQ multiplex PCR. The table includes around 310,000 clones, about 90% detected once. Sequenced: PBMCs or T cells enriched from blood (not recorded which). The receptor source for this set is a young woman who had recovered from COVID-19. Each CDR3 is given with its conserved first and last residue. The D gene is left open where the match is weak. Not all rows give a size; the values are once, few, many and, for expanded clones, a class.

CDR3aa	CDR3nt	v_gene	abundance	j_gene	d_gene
CASSSGTSGSSQYF	TGTGCCAGTAGTTCAGGGACTAGCGGGAGTTCACAGTACTTC	TRBV19	.	TRBJ2-5	TRBD2
CASSGDLSGTGELFF	TGTGCCAGCAGTGGAGATCTTTCGGGGACCGGGGAGCTGTTTTTT	TRBV27	.	TRBJ2-2	.
CASSSGQGARGETQYF	TGCGCCAGCAGCTCAGGACAGGGGGCGCGAGGAGAGACCCAGTACTTC	TRBV5-1	.	TRBJ2-5	TRBD1
CSASVWGRGTEAFF	TGCAGTGCTAGTGTCTGGGGGCGCGGCACTGAAGCTTTCTTT	TRBV20-1	.	TRBJ1-1	.
CASSQDHRVNTGELFF	TGCGCCAGCAGCCAAGACCACAGGGTGAACACCGGGGAGCTGTTTTTT	TRBV4-3	.	TRBJ2-2	.
CASSLTSSYEQYF	TGTGCCAGCAGCTTGACGAGCTCCTACGAGCAGTACTTC	TRBV5-5	.	TRBJ2-7	.
CASSQVLQVIRLSGANVLTF	TGCGCCAGCAGCCAAGTTCTCCAGGTGATACGTCTCTCTGGGGCCAACGTCCTGACTTTC	TRBV4-1	.	TRBJ2-6	.
CAWSVSRGGGGYTF	TGTGCCTGGAGTGTATCCCGGGGGGGCGGTGGCTACACCTTC	TRBV30	.	TRBJ1-2	.
CASRVKQGVYYEQYF	TGTGCCAGCAGGGTTAAACAGGGTGTATACTACGAGCAGTACTTC	TRBV2	.	TRBJ2-7	.
CASSRGLSTEAFF	TGTGCCAGTAGTAGGGGGCTGAGCACTGAAGCTTTCTTT	TRBV19	.	TRBJ1-1	.
CASSLTSGRITTSGLYNEQFF	TGTGCCAGCAGCTTAACTTCTGGGCGGATCACCACTAGCGGATTATACAATGAGCAGTTCTTC	TRBV13	.	TRBJ2-1	TRBD2
CASSQRQGVHNEQFF	TGTGCCAGTAGTCAACGACAGGGTGTCCACAATGAGCAGTTCTTC	TRBV19	.	TRBJ2-1	TRBD1
CASSFGTGGQMNTEAFF	TGTGCCAGCAGCTTCGGGACAGGGGGCCAAATGAACACTGAAGCTTTCTTT	TRBV13	.	TRBJ1-1	TRBD1
CASSSPRDRAYEQYF	TGTGCCAGCAGCTCCCCTCGGGACAGGGCCTACGAGCAGTACTTC	TRBV7-9	.	TRBJ2-7	TRBD1
CASRSLPSGTSRGAFF	TGTGCCAGCAGGTCACTCCCATCCGGGACTTCTCGAGGAGCTTTCTTT	TRBV7-9	.	TRBJ1-1	.
CSAILEFF	TGCAGTGCTATCTTAGAGTTCTTT	TRBV20-1	few	TRBJ1-1	.
CASSGGQLNTEAFF	TGCGCCAGCAGCGGGGGACAGTTGAACACTGAAGCTTTCTTT	TRBV5-1	.	TRBJ1-1	TRBD1
CAYNGAGVETQYF	TGTGCCTATAATGGAGCGGGAGTCGAGACCCAGTACTTC	TRBV30	.	TRBJ2-5	TRBD2
CASSSVSEQYF	TGTGCCAGCAGCTCCGTATCCGAGCAGTACTTC	TRBV7-9	.	TRBJ2-7	.
CAISETPRDTSQEQYF	TGTGCCATCAGTGAGACCCCCCGGGACACGTCTCAAGAGCAGTACTTC	TRBV10-3	.	TRBJ2-7	.
CASSSFRGLAGSYEQYF	TGTGCCAGCAGCAGCTTCCGGGGACTAGCGGGATCCTACGAGCAGTACTTC	TRBV5-4	.	TRBJ2-7	TRBD2
CASRGTGNQPQHF	TGTGCCAGCCGCGGGACAGGAAATCAGCCCCAGCATTTT	TRBV19	.	TRBJ1-5	TRBD1
CASSQGVLGNQPQHF	TGTGCCAGCAGCCAAGGAGTTTTAGGCAATCAGCCCCAGCATTTT	TRBV3-1/TRBV3-2	.	TRBJ1-5	.
CASSSGGEGNQPQHF	TGTGCCAGCAGTTCGGGGGGAGAGGGCAATCAGCCCCAGCATTTT	TRBV28	.	TRBJ1-5	.
CASTSLNTGELFF	TGTGCAAGCACCAGTTTAAACACCGGGGAGCTGTTTTTT	TRBV2	.	TRBJ2-2	.
CASSQLQGGMFF	TGTGCCAGCAGCCAATTACAGGGTGGGATGTTTTTT	TRBV3-1/TRBV3-2	.	TRBJ2-2	.
CARSFTGQIYGYTF	TGTGCCAGAAGCTTCACTGGACAGATCTATGGCTACACCTTC	TRBV5-3	once	TRBJ1-2	.
CASRRGAGASSEQYF	TGTGCCAGCAGGCGGGGGGCGGGGGCTTCCAGCGAGCAGTACTTC	TRBV28	.	TRBJ2-7	TRBD2
CASSFGGIGANEKLFF	TGTGCCAGCAGTTTCGGAGGGATAGGTGCTAATGAAAAACTGTTTTTT	TRBV28	.	TRBJ1-4	.
CASSYDRGVTEAFF	TGTGCCAGCAGTTACGACAGGGGGGTAACTGAAGCTTTCTTT	TRBV27	few	TRBJ1-1	TRBD1
CASSLRTAYYGYTF	TGTGCCAGCTCACTAAGGACAGCTTACTATGGCTACACCTTC	TRBV18	.	TRBJ1-2	.
CASSANYYGYTF	TGTGCCAGCAGCGCGAACTACTATGGCTACACCTTC	TRBV9	.	TRBJ1-2	.
CASSQDPDREKQFF	TGCGCCAGCAGCCAAGACCCCGACAGGGAGAAGCAGTTCTTC	TRBV4-1	.	TRBJ2-1	TRBD1
CASSPTKGNSYNSPLHF	TGTGCCAGCTCACCAACGAAGGGGAACTCCTATAATTCACCCCTCCACTTT	TRBV18	.	TRBJ1-6	.
CASSLSAGSQIF	TGTGCCAGCAGCTTAAGTGCAGGGTCTCAGATCTTC	TRBV11-3	.	TRBJ2-1	.
CANWDGTGVAEQYF	TGTGCCAACTGGGACGGGACAGGGGTGGCCGAGCAGTACTTC	TRBV2	.	TRBJ2-7	TRBD1
CASHLAGLGEQFF	TGTGCCAGCCACCTAGCGGGACTTGGTGAGCAGTTCTTC	TRBV2	few	TRBJ2-1	TRBD2
CASSLGQDNYGYTF	TGTGCCAGCAGTCTCGGACAGGATAACTATGGCTACACCTTC	TRBV28	.	TRBJ1-2	TRBD1
CASSQPGRALYSTDTQYF	TGCGCCAGCAGCCAACCCGGGAGGGCCCTCTATAGCACAGATACGCAGTATTTT	TRBV4-1	.	TRBJ2-3	TRBD2
CASSLGERQDSELFF	TGTGCCAGCAGTTTAGGGGAACGACAGGATAGCGAGCTGTTTTTT	TRBV28	.	TRBJ1-4	.
CASSPKQFGETQYF	TGTGCCAGCTCACCAAAACAATTCGGGGAGACCCAGTACTTC	TRBV18	.	TRBJ2-5	.
CAISDWTGESNTGELFF	TGTGCCATCAGTGACTGGACAGGGGAGTCGAACACCGGGGAGCTGTTTTTT	TRBV10-3	.	TRBJ2-2	TRBD1
CASTNVGLAVYEQYF	TGTGCCAGCACCAACGTGGGACTAGCGGTTTACGAGCAGTACTTC	TRBV6-5	.	TRBJ2-7	TRBD2
CATIGGASGRDTQYF	TGTGCCACCATTGGGGGGGCCAGCGGGAGAGATACGCAGTATTTT	TRBV27	.	TRBJ2-3	TRBD2
CASSLAFGGYTEAFF	TGCGCCAGCAGCTTGGCGTTCGGCGGGTACACTGAAGCTTTCTTT	TRBV5-1	.	TRBJ1-1	.